The 27 T cell receptor beta chains below come from one sample, sequenced in a study of response to subunit inactivated influenza vaccine. TCRdb reprocessed the RT-PCR reads via MiXCR and lists one record per CDR3 protein. The sample lists a few hundred thousand distinct CDR3 sequences, 10% to 12% occurring once. This sample also belongs to another study, concerning T cells expressing NK-cell markers. According to that study: It was by 5'RACE template switching with UMIs that TCR beta cDNA was made.

The sample here was PBMCs from blood, taken on the day of vaccination. Receptors originate from a man aged 50 to 59 who received an inactivated influenza vaccine.

This clonotype has at least ten counts. The chain combines TRBV11-2 with TRBJ2-3; no clear D. Trimming removed 5 bases at V and 1 base at J, with 10 bases between. Germline V gene data show CDR1 as SGHAT and CDR2 as FQNNGV. CDR3 length equals 14 residues. CDR3 DNA: TGTGCCAGCAGCCGTAAGGACGGCACAGATACGCAGTATTTT. It encodes CASSRKDGTDTQYF. The whole variable domain, remainder taken from reference TRBV11-2 and TRBJ2-3, is EAGVAQSPRYKIIEKRQSVAFWCNPISGHATLYWYQQILGQGPKLLIQFQNNGVVDDSQLPKDRFSAERLKGVDSTLKIQPAKLEDSAVYLCASSRKDGTDTQYFGPGTRLTVL.

The DNA for the CDR3 is TGTGCCAGCAGTTTCCGGGACAGGGCCCGAGATACGCAGTATTTT. Protein product: CASSFRDRARDTQYF. The chain links TRBV12-3 or TRBV12-4 to TRBJ2-3, with 9 bases that match TRBD1. This CDR3 is 15 amino acids long. J gave up 5 bases and V 3 bases, and 6 bases lay outside the gene matches.

This clonotype was observed a few times. V and J are TRBV7-2 and TRBJ1-6; 9 bases agree with TRBD1. The germline CDR1 and CDR2 sequences are SGHTA and FQGNSA. J was trimmed by 7 bases and V by 2 bases; bases with no gene match: 6. This CDR3 comprises 16 residues. DNA of the CDR3: TGTGCCAGCAGCTTAAGGACAGGGGTTATCAATTCACCCCTCCACTTT. Translation gives CASSLRTGVINSPLHF. Supplemented by reference TRBV7-2 and TRBJ1-6, the full variable domain reads GAGVSQSPSNKVTEKGKDVELRCDPISGHTALYWYRQSLGQGLEFLIYFQGNSAPDKSGLPSDRFSAERTGGSVSTLTIQRTQQEDSAVYLCASSLRTGVINSPLHFGNGTRLTVT.

The chain employs TRBV20-1 and TRBJ2-1; tentative D call: TRBD1 (6 bases). This CDR3 is 15 amino acids long. CDR1 and CDR2 (germline): DFQATT, SNEGSKA (reference sequence). Trimming removed 1 base from V and 4 bases from J, with 14 bases in between. The CDR3 spells CSARARQGPYNEQFF. In nucleotides, the CDR3 is TGCAGTGCTAGAGCTAGGCAGGGGCCGTACAATGAGCAGTTCTTC.

CDR3 bases: TGTGCCAGCAGCCAAGGTAGCGGGAGAGTAAACGAGCAGTACTTC. Its translation is CASSQGSGRVNEQYF. The rearrangement links TRBV4-2 to TRBJ2-7; 9 nucleotides line up with TRBD2. Germline lookup yields CDR1 LGHNA and CDR2 YNFKEQ. The CDR3 spans 15 residues. V lost 1 base to trimming and J lost 5 bases; unmatched junction nucleotides: 6.

This clonotype was seen a handful of times. The chain has TRBV7-9 and TRBJ1-1; possibly TRBD1 for D (6 bases). Trimming removed 5 bases from V and 4 bases from J, with 17 bases in between. Looked up from germline, CDR1 is SEHNR and CDR2 is FQNEAQ (reference sequence). This CDR3 is built from 15 residues. The CDR3 coding sequence is TGTGCCAGCAGCCATCCCTTACAGGGATCCACTGAAGCTTTCTTT. Its protein product is CASSHPLQGSTEAFF.

The chain has TRBV6-2 or TRBV6-3 and TRBJ1-2; 7 nucleotides agree with TRBD1. This CDR3 is 13 amino acids long. The ends lost 8 bases at V and 3 bases at J; junction bases unmatched: 6. Germline V lookup: CDR1 MNHEY, CDR2 SVGEGT. The CDR3 sequence: CASRTGTDYGYTF. The CDR3 nucleotides are TGTGCCAGCCGAACCGGGACAGACTATGGCTACACCTTC.

The rearrangement joins TRBV7-2 to TRBJ2-3, with 9 nucleotides matching TRBD2. V lost 5 bases to trimming and J lost 3 bases; unmatched junction nucleotides: 9. The CDR3 runs to 16 residues. In germline, CDR1 is SGHTA, CDR2 FQGNSA. CDR3 nucleotides: TGTGCCAGCAGCCTACTCGGACTAGCGTTGACAGATACGCAGTATTTT. Protein product: CASSLLGLALTDTQYF.

The chain has TRBV10-3 and TRBJ1-2; TRBD1 aligns across 7 bases. Unmatched junction bases numbered 9, after V lost 9 bases and J lost 5 bases. Germline-derived CDR1 and CDR2 are ENHRY and SYGVKD. The CDR3 consists of 13 residues. CDR3 region: CAITTGSGYGYTF. CDR3 bases: TGTGCCATTACGACAGGGTCTGGATATGGCTACACCTTC.

This clonotype was detected a few times. V and J are TRBV3-1 and TRBJ2-2, with TRBD2 matching over 7 bases. The junction had 2 bases not matched to a gene; V was cut back by 0 bases and J by 7 bases. This CDR3 region has 14 residues. The V gene's germline CDR1 is LGHDT and CDR2 YNNKEL (reference sequence). Written as DNA, the CDR3 is TGTGCCAGCAGCCAAGATTGGGGGGGCGGGGAGCTGTTTTTT. It yields the protein CASSQDWGGGELFF.

A few counts support this clonotype. The J gene is TRBJ2-3, the V gene TRBV29-1; the match to TRBD2 covers 10 bases. Germline V gene sequence: CDR1 SQVTM, CDR2 ANQGSEA. The CDR3 totals 15 residues. J lost 4 bases, V lost 4 bases, and 8 bases had no gene match. CDR3 region: CSVGPAGGRADTQYF. Written as DNA, the CDR3 is TGCAGCGTTGGGCCAGCGGGAGGGCGAGCAGATACGCAGTATTTT.

The chain links TRBV7-9 to TRBJ2-7; no reliable D call. With 8 bases removed from V and 1 base from J, the gap between germline ends came to 15 bases. The CDR3 is made up of 14 amino acids. Germline assignment: CDR1 SEHNR and CDR2 FQNEAQ (reference sequence). The CDR3: CASALLGQSYEQYF. In DNA, the CDR3 is TGTGCCAGCGCCTTGCTAGGGCAGTCCTACGAGCAGTACTTC.

This clonotype was picked up many times. This chain connects TRBV28 to TRBJ2-4, with D possibly matching TRBD2 (6 bases). The CDR3 runs 12 residues. Trimming cost V 3 bases and J 7 bases, with 7 bases left between them. Germline V gives CDR1 MDHEN, CDR2 SYDVKM. CDR3 sequence reads: CASSFGGNIQYF. The CDR3 nucleotides read TGTGCCAGCAGTTTTGGGGGGAACATTCAGTACTTC.

This clonotype came up a few times. The chain couples TRBV19 to TRBJ1-1, with TRBD1 identical over 7 bases. The CDR3 runs 15 residues. V trimming: 2 bases; J trimming: 5 bases; junction bases outside the gene matches: 8. Germline CDR1 LNHDA, CDR2 SQIVND (reference sequence). The CDR3 DNA is TGTGCCAGTAGTATACGACAGGGACTTAGGACTGAAGCTTTCTTT. Residues: CASSIRQGLRTEAFF.

This clonotype has more than one count but fewer than ten. This chain uses TRBV3-1 with TRBJ1-2; 12 bases line up with TRBD1. V was clipped by 4 bases and J by 3 bases; unmatched bases: 3. Per the germline V gene, CDR1 is LGHDT and CDR2 is YNNKEL (reference sequence). The CDR3 sequence is 15 residues long. The CDR3 DNA sequence: TGTGCCAGCAGCCTCGGGACAGGGGGCGACTATGGCTACACCTTC. This gives the protein CASSLGTGGDYGYTF.

The rearrangement uses TRBV4-2 and TRBJ1-5; D is possibly TRBD1 (6 bases). Germline assignment: CDR1 LGHNA and CDR2 YNFKEQ. CDR3 size: 16 residues. V was pared by 4 bases and J by 7 bases, with 20 bases between. CDR3 loop: CASSLTLGQGIQPQHF. The DNA for the CDR3 is TGTGCCAGCAGCCTCACTCTGGGGCAGGGGATCCAGCCCCAGCATTTT.

The rearrangement links TRBV12-3 or TRBV12-4 to TRBJ2-1; TRBD2 agrees at 8 bases. The trim removed 1 base at V and 7 bases at J, leaving 9 bases unmatched. The CDR3 totals 16 residues. Here the CDR3 DNA reads TGTGCCAGCAGTTTAGACGGGAGGGGCCAGGGAAATGAGCAGTTCTTC. This encodes CASSLDGRGQGNEQFF.

This clonotype was counted only a few times. The genes are TRBV19 and TRBJ2-2; the match to TRBD1 covers 9 bases. With 5 bases clipped from V and 3 bases from J, the junction kept 4 bases outside the gene matches. From germline, CDR1 is LNHDA and CDR2 SQIVND (reference sequence). CDR3 length equals 15 residues. CDR3 coding DNA: TGTGCCAGTAGTGTGGGACAGGGATACACCGGGGAGCTGTTTTTT. This codes for CASSVGQGYTGELFF.

This rearrangement joins TRBV4-3 to TRBJ2-5, with D perhaps matching TRBD1 (5 bases). Trimming stripped 1 base from V and 2 bases from J, with 8 bases between. Per germline, CDR1 LGHNA and CDR2 YSLEER. This CDR3 is built from 14 residues. Here the CDR3 reads CASSQGPGQETQYF. The DNA of the CDR3 is TGCGCCAGCAGCCAAGGGCCAGGGCAAGAGACCCAGTACTTC.

This clonotype has only a few counts. A read error is possible here, since a much larger clone lies one base away. The V and J genes are TRBV7-2 and TRBJ2-1; no firm D call. There are 11 residues in the CDR3. Trimming removed 0 bases at V and 8 bases at J, with 2 bases between. From germline, CDR1 is SGHTA and CDR2 FQGNSA. This CDR3 reads CASSLAHEQFF. CDR3 DNA sequence: TGTGCCAGCAGCTTAGCCCATGAGCAGTTCTTC.

There are a few counts of this clonotype. J is TRBJ2-5 and V is TRBV3-1; 9 bases fit TRBD1. V was pared by 1 base and J by 2 bases, with 8 bases of the junction left unmatched. The CDR3 contains 17 residues. Germline V gene sequence: CDR1 LGHDT, CDR2 YNNKEL (reference sequence). The CDR3 loop reads CASSQVAGTGIQETQYF. The CDR3 nucleotides read TGTGCCAGCAGCCAAGTCGCCGGGACAGGGATTCAAGAGACCCAGTACTTC.

The rearrangement joins TRBV12-2 to TRBJ2-7. TRBV12-2 is flagged as a pseudogene. This CDR3 is built from 15 residues. The CDR3: CASRLVGGISYEQYF. For the CDR3, the DNA is TGTGCAAGTCGCTTGGTCGGAGGCATCTCCTACGAGCAGTACTTC.

This clonotype was counted at least ten times. The chain employs TRBV12-3 or TRBV12-4 and TRBJ1-1, with D possibly matching TRBD1 (5 bases). Trimming cost V 0 bases and J 10 bases, with 12 bases left between them. The CDR3 loop spans 13 amino acids. CDR3 DNA sequence: TGTGCCAGCAGTTTAGCGGCGGGACTCGGAGCTTTCTTT. This codes for CASSLAAGLGAFF.

This clonotype was seen only a few times. This chain joins TRBV7-6 and TRBJ2-7; D gene ambiguous. The CDR3 contains 13 residues. V lost 5 bases and J lost 6, with 14 bases in between. The V gene's germline CDR1 is SGHVS and CDR2 FNYEAQ. In DNA, the CDR3 is TGTGCCAGCAGCCCCTCAGAGTCCGGCGAGCAGTACTTC. As protein: CASSPSESGEQYF.

The chain recombines TRBV4-3 with TRBJ1-5; possibly TRBD1 for D (6 bases). Germline CDR1 is LGHNA and CDR2 is YSLEER. Trimming took 0 bases from V and 7 from J, leaving 16 bases between them. The CDR3 contains 16 residues. CDR3 bases: TGCGCCAGCAGCCAAGAACTGGGCAGGGGTGACCAGCCCCAGCATTTT. Its translation: CASSQELGRGDQPQHF.

The chain links TRBV7-6 to TRBJ2-2; D uncertain. V gave up 1 base and J gave up 6 bases, with 12 bases separating them. Germline values: CDR1 SGHVS, CDR2 FNYEAQ. The CDR3 extends over 15 amino acids. As DNA, the CDR3 is TGTGCCAGCAGCTTAGGGGTCACAGACCCCGGGGAGCTGTTTTTT. Protein sequence: CASSLGVTDPGELFF.

This sequence joins TRBV4-3 and TRBJ1-6; TRBD1 agrees at 7 bases. This CDR3 region has 15 residues. V lost 2 bases and J lost 7; bases outside the gene matches: 5. Germline V gene data show CDR1 as LGHNA and CDR2 as YSLEER. CDR3 region: CASSQTGTANSPLHF. Written as DNA, the CDR3 is TGCGCCAGCAGCCAAACCGGGACAGCGAATTCACCCCTCCACTTT.